This T cell receptor (beta chain) was sequenced for a study of blood T cell repertoires in COVID-19 (dated by TCRdb to about 2020). Describing the broader study: Collaborator samples came from the United States, Italy and Spain and covered acute and convalescent phases of COVID-19. The sample metadata nearly always contained a de-identified subject ID, COVID-19 status, age in years and sex. The prospective study material was composed of cDNA or gDNA derived from T cells, B-cell-depleted T cells, or PBMCs. The samples were drawn from two sources: the first 160 participants of the ongoing ImmuneRACE study, and some 1,300 subjects contributed by 6 global collaborators. Deeply sampled blood TCRbeta repertoires from subjects exposed to, actively infected with, or recovered from COVID-19 were included in the dataset. The repertoires were released in a freely available public database intended as a resource for research on the immune response to SARS-CoV-2. HLA class I and class II types, where available, came from metadata supplied by the sample provider rather than from assay-based typing.

The CDR3 starts with the cysteine, ends with the phenylalanine, and has 15 residues. The retained sequence is limited to the CDR3, 45 bases, with the frame set at the first base. V is reduced by 1 base and J by 0 bases, leaving a spacing of 11 bases between them. Reading the germline V gene gives CDR1 SGDLS and CDR2 YYNGEE. The collaborating institutions used their own protocols to collect whole blood in K2EDTA tubes. For TCRbeta analysis, collaborator samples were shipped as frozen whole blood, as isolated PBMCs, or as DNA extracted from either sample type. Beyond this particular receptor, the publication reports: The quantity of clinical and demographic metadata differed by source and by participant and was supplied without curation.

TCRbeta CDR3 regions were amplified from genomic DNA by means of the immunoSEQ Assay, a bias-controlled multiplex PCR. In the paper's pipeline: Within the assay, amplification of reference gene primers was used to estimate how many nucleated cells each sample contained. To quantify the absolute abundance of each unique TCRbeta CDR3 rearrangement, sequence reads were collapsed and filtered. For each sample, productive Simpson clonality was calculated by taking the square root of Simpson's diversity index across productive rearrangements. Not all clones reach the TCRdb copy of this immuneACCESS table, which keeps in-frame sequences only. Checked studies attribute under half of the gap to unresolved V genes and leave the rest unexplained. That table furnishes V, J and clone size, whereas the DNA furnished D and trimming. The sample table records tens of thousands of clones; about 91% of these occur just once. The biggest ten clones account for about 3.1% of the sample.

In regard to this clone: Its antigen has not been determined. Per-base quality was not reported, and no clone a single base away is much larger than it.

The chain couples TRBV9 to TRBJ2-7; the D gene lacks a confident call. What was sequenced was peripheral blood. The sequence came from a woman aged 65 to 85 with active COVID-19. The DNA reads as follows: TGTGCCAGCAGCGTACGCGACACCAGCTCCTACGAGCAGTACTTC. Its translation is CASSVRDTSSYEQYF.